These 30 T cell receptor beta chains were all obtained from the same sample, sequenced in a study of lymphopenia after photon versus proton radiotherapy. Some clones are missing from TCRdb's copy, which holds only in-frame ones; the method was immunoSEQ multiplex PCR. The table records tens of thousands of clones, around 80% of them present only once. Here the sequenced sample was peripheral blood, taken from a patient treated with proton-based radiotherapy. The receptors originated from a man between 60 and 70 years old with pancreatic cancer.

This clone was recorded a few times. This chain links TRBV19 with TRBJ2-7; 9 bases are a match to TRBD2. Trimming at V came to 3 bases and at J to 4 bases, leaving 7 bases not matched to a gene. CDR1 is LNHDA, CDR2 SQIVND, per germline (reference sequence). This CDR3 has 15 residues. The CDR3 sequence is CASSMAAGGIYEQYF. CDR3 nucleotide sequence: TGTGCCAGTAGTATGGCGGCGGGAGGGATTTACGAGCAGTACTTC.

This chain links TRBV6-1 with TRBJ2-5; D could derive from TRBD1 or TRBD2 (5 bases each). V was cut by 1 base and J by 8 bases, with 14 bases left in between. The CDR3 runs 14 residues. Germline assignment: CDR1 MNHNS and CDR2 SASEGT. For the CDR3, the DNA is TGTGCCAGCAGTGAAGGAAGGGGTTCGGGAACCCAGTACTTC. Its translation: CASSEGRGSGTQYF.

CDR3 protein: CASQARGETNEKLFF. CDR3 DNA: TGTGCCAGTCAGGCAAGGGGGGAAACTAATGAAAAACTGTTTTTT. The chain couples TRBV19 to TRBJ1-4; a weak D match, TRBD1 (6 bases). The CDR3 is 15 residues long. Per germline, CDR1 LNHDA and CDR2 SQIVND (reference sequence). The V and J ends lost 8 bases and 1 base respectively, with 14 bases between them.

The V and J genes are TRBV2 and TRBJ2-3; weak D call: TRBD1 (5 bases). V was cut by 4 bases and J by 3 bases, with 14 bases left in between. Germline assignment: CDR1 SNHLY and CDR2 FYNNEI. The CDR3 has 15 residues. The CDR3 sequence: CASSGPVRVTDTQYF. In DNA, the CDR3 is TGTGCCAGCAGTGGGCCGGTCAGGGTAACAGATACGCAGTATTTT.

The V call is TRBV18, the J call TRBJ1-5; D is uncertain. V lost 6 bases to trimming and J lost 3 bases, with 9 bases between them. The CDR3 runs 13 residues. Germline lookup yields CDR1 KGHSH and CDR2 LQKENI. In DNA form, the CDR3 reads TGTGCCAGCTCCCGCCAGGACAATCAGCCCCAGCATTTT. Translation: CASSRQDNQPQHF.

This chain connects TRBV19 to TRBJ1-5; TRBD1 agrees at 10 bases. The junction had 11 bases not matched to a gene; V was cut back by 4 bases and J by 11 bases. CDR1 and CDR2 from the germline V gene are LNHDA and SQIVND (reference sequence). The CDR3 spans 15 residues. The CDR3 DNA reads TGTGCCAGTAGTAAAGGGGGGGGACAGGGGTCAGCCCAGCATTTT. It translates to CASSKGGGQGSAQHF.

The chain links TRBV9 to TRBJ1-2; no definite D call. Per germline, CDR1 SGDLS and CDR2 YYNGEE. V lost 0 bases and J 4 bases, leaving 10 bases between the germline ends. The CDR3 sequence is 14 residues long. The CDR3 sequence is CASSVEGSSYGYTF. CDR3 nucleotide sequence: TGTGCCAGCAGCGTAGAAGGGTCGAGCTATGGCTACACCTTC. The full variable domain, in which reference TRBV9 and TRBJ1-2 provide the parts outside the CDR3, is DSGVTQTPKHLITATGQRVTLRCSPRSGDLSVYWYQQSLDQGLQFLIQYYNGEERAKGNILERFSAQQFPDLHSELNLSSLELGDSALYFCASSVEGSSYGYTFGSGTRLTVV.

The chain employs TRBV7-6 and TRBJ2-2, with D possibly TRBD2 on 5 matching bases. The CDR3 has 17 amino acids. V shed 4 bases and J shed 7 bases, with 22 bases lying between them. CDR1 and CDR2 from the germline V gene are SGHVS and FNYEAQ. In nucleotides, the CDR3 is TGTGCCAGCAGCTCCCGTATCGGGAACCACGTGGGCGGGGAGCTGTTTTTT. This translates into CASSSRIGNHVGGELFF.

V and J are TRBV25-1 and TRBJ1-1; possible D gene TRBD1, 5 bases. V was shortened by 3 bases and J by 11 bases, with 16 bases between the two germline ends. Looked up from germline, CDR1 is MGHDK and CDR2 is SYGVNS. This CDR3 spans 13 amino acids. CDR3 in DNA: TGTGCCAGCAGTGAGTACGGGGCCAAGAGGGCTTTCTTT. Protein product: CASSEYGAKRAFF.

This rearrangement joins TRBV19 to TRBJ2-5, with D unclear. Trimming pared 4 bases from V and 1 base from J, leaving 7 bases between. The CDR3 has 13 residues. Germline assignment: CDR1 LNHDA and CDR2 SQIVND (reference sequence). For the CDR3, the DNA is TGTGCCAGTAGTACCACCATCCAAGAGACCCAGTACTTC. This sequence encodes CASSTTIQETQYF.

The chain links TRBV28 to TRBJ2-2; D remains ambiguous. The length of the CDR3 is 11 residues. Germline loops: CDR1 MDHEN, CDR2 SYDVKM. V lost 6 bases, J lost 4 bases, and 3 bases lay in between. CDR3: CASRGTGELFF. DNA for the CDR3: TGTGCCAGCAGAGGCACCGGGGAGCTGTTTTTT.

This sequence joins TRBV7-2 and TRBJ1-3, with D unclear. The CDR3 totals 17 residues. CDR1 and CDR2 from the germline V gene are SGHTA and FQGNSA. Trimming took off 3 bases at V and 7 bases at J, with 22 bases between the two ends. The DNA of the CDR3 is TGTGCCAGCAGCTTCCAACTCGGACGGCGCAACGTGAACACCATATATTTT. As protein: CASSFQLGRRNVNTIYF.

The rearrangement links TRBV5-1 to TRBJ1-3; D is uncertain. CDR3 length: 15 amino acids. Looked up from germline, CDR1 is SGHRS and CDR2 is YFSETQ. Trimming cost V 4 bases and J 4 bases, with 15 bases left between them. The CDR3 loop is CASSPAALGGNTIYF. CDR3 coding DNA: TGCGCCAGCAGCCCCGCAGCTCTCGGCGGAAACACCATATATTTT.

The chain links TRBV28 to TRBJ2-7; 8 nucleotides agree with TRBD2. The CDR3 runs 14 residues. V lost 2 bases to trimming and J lost 2 bases; unmatched junction nucleotides: 2. Germline CDR1 reads MDHEN; CDR2 reads SYDVKM. As DNA, the CDR3 is TGTGCCAGCAGTTTACAAGCGGGAGCCTACGAGCAGTACTTC. It encodes CASSLQAGAYEQYF.

The rearrangement links TRBV5-4 to TRBJ2-3, with a weak D call TRBD2 (5 bases). Looked up from germline, CDR1 is SGHNT and CDR2 is YYREEE (reference sequence). This CDR3 is 14 amino acids long. Between the trimmed V and J ends, which lost 1 base and 0 bases, there was a span of 6 bases. CDR3 loop: CASSLTGSTDTQYF. The CDR3 nucleotides read TGTGCCAGCAGCTTGACGGGGAGCACAGATACGCAGTATTTT.

The gene calls are TRBV5-4 and TRBJ1-1; D gene unclear. Germline V gene data show CDR1 as SGHNT and CDR2 as YYREEE (reference sequence). CDR3 length equals 12 residues. Trimming removed 4 bases from V and 2 bases from J, with 6 bases in between. The CDR3 DNA sequence: TGTGCCAGCAGCACTCCTAACACTGAAGCTTTCTTT. Amino acid sequence: CASSTPNTEAFF.

The chain uses TRBV7-2 and TRBJ1-2; 7 bases agree with TRBD1. The CDR3 loop spans 15 amino acids. The J segment lost 5 bases and the V segment lost 2 bases, leaving 8 bases of the junction unmatched. CDR1 is SGHTA and CDR2 is FQGNSA in the germline V gene. The CDR3 loop is CASSLNRDRVYGYTF. The CDR3 DNA reads as TGTGCCAGCAGCTTAAACCGGGACAGAGTATATGGCTACACCTTC.

V is TRBV28 and J is TRBJ1-2; D may be TRBD1 (5 bases). CDR1 and CDR2 from the germline V gene are MDHEN and SYDVKM. CDR3 length equals 15 residues. V was pared by 5 bases and J by 3 bases, with 16 bases between. CDR3 residues: CASSPIGGGDYGYTF. CDR3 DNA sequence: TGTGCCAGCAGTCCGATTGGGGGAGGGGACTATGGCTACACCTTC.

This chain joins TRBV28 and TRBJ1-5, with D possibly matching TRBD1 (5 bases). This CDR3 spans 14 amino acids. V gave up 1 base and J gave up 7 bases, with 11 bases separating them. CDR1 and CDR2 from the germline V gene are MDHEN and SYDVKM. CDR3 residues: CASSLSGGGQPQHF. CDR3 coding DNA: TGTGCCAGCAGTTTATCCGGGGGAGGACAGCCCCAGCATTTT.

The chain joins TRBV28 to TRBJ1-5; tentative D call: TRBD1 (5 bases). Germline V gene lookup returns CDR1 MDHEN and CDR2 SYDVKM. V shed 5 bases and J shed 6 bases, with 17 bases lying between them. The CDR3 runs to 15 residues. CDR3 nucleotides: TGTGCCAGCAGTCGGGATCCGGGGGTTGGTCAGCCCCAGCATTTT. Residues: CASSRDPGVGQPQHF.

The CDR3: CSVPSGTGSQGLYGYTF. In nucleotides, the CDR3 is TGCAGCGTACCATCCGGGACAGGATCCCAAGGCTTATATGGCTACACCTTC. This sequence joins TRBV29-1 and TRBJ1-2; 8 bases match TRBD1. Trimming at V came to 6 bases and at J to 5 bases, leaving 20 bases not matched to a gene. The CDR3 covers 17 residues. Germline loops: CDR1 SQVTM, CDR2 ANQGSEA.

Worth noting for this clone: A read error may produce the germline difference seen at one junction end. The chain joins TRBV7-7 to TRBJ2-7; D unclear. The CDR3 is 15 residues long. Germline V lookup: CDR1 SSHAT, CDR2 FNYEAQ (reference sequence). The CDR3 sequence is CASSGRRLPIYEQYF. The CDR3 DNA sequence: TGTGCTAGCAGTGGCAGACGTTTACCAATCTACGAGCAGTACTTC.

The V gene is TRBV7-2, the J gene TRBJ2-7; 10 positions match TRBD1. V dropped 0 bases and J dropped 6; count of bases not matched to a gene: 5. Germline V gene data show CDR1 as SGHTA and CDR2 as FQGNSA. The CDR3 consists of 15 residues. The CDR3: CASSLAGTGVGEQYF. The CDR3 bases are TGTGCCAGCAGCTTAGCCGGGACAGGGGTGGGCGAGCAGTACTTC.

This chain joins TRBV2 and TRBJ2-5, with D uncertain. Germline assignment: CDR1 SNHLY and CDR2 FYNNEI. V shed 1 base and J shed 3 bases, with 15 bases lying between them. CDR3 length: 16 amino acids. CDR3 nucleotides: TGTGCCAGCAGTGAAGTTCGGGTTTCCTCGAAAGAGACCCAGTACTTC. It codes for CASSEVRVSSKETQYF.

This chain joins TRBV5-4 and TRBJ2-7; a weak D match, TRBD2 (6 bases). V gave up 1 base and J gave up 3 bases, with 11 bases separating them. The CDR3 covers 14 residues. Germline values: CDR1 SGHNT, CDR2 YYREEE (reference sequence). In nucleotides, the CDR3 is TGTGCCAGCAGCTTGAATAGCGGTGACTACGAGCAGTACTTC. This encodes CASSLNSGDYEQYF.

The chain is built from TRBV11-2 and TRBJ2-7; a possible D gene is TRBD1 (5 bases). The V end was cut by 4 bases, the J end by 5 bases, with 15 bases between. CDR1 is SGHAT, CDR2 FQNNGV, per germline. The CDR3 contains 14 residues. The DNA of the CDR3 is TGTGCCAGCAGCTGGGGCCCTTCTCAGGACGAGCAGTACTTC. It yields the protein CASSWGPSQDEQYF.

The count of this clone is one. At one boundary the junction diverges from the germline segment, which might be a read error. This chain uses TRBV7-9 with TRBJ2-7; D is perhaps TRBD1 (6 bases). CDR1 SEHNR and CDR2 FQNEAQ come from the germline V gene (reference sequence). The CDR3 is 11 amino acids. CDR3 protein: CASRLENRADF. As DNA, the CDR3 is TGTGCCAGCCGTCTAGAAAACAGGGCTGACTTC. The full variable domain, rest sourced from reference TRBV7-9 and TRBJ2-7, is DTGVSQNPRHKITKRGQNVTFRCDPISEHNRLYWYRQTLGQGPEFLTYFQNEAQLEKSRLLSDRFSAERPKGSFSTLEIQRTEQGDSAMYLCASRLENRADFGPGTRLTVT.

This clone was seen only a few times. This chain connects TRBV27 to TRBJ2-7; TRBD1 matches 8 bases. The CDR3 covers 14 residues. Per germline, CDR1 MNHEY and CDR2 SMNVEV (reference sequence). Trimming removed 5 bases from V and 4 bases from J; junction bases left unmatched: 7. This CDR3 reads CASSLQGANYEQYF. DNA of the CDR3: TGTGCCAGCAGTCTCCAGGGGGCAAATTACGAGCAGTACTTC.

The genes are TRBV28 and TRBJ1-5; tentatively, D is TRBD1 (6 bases). V shed 6 bases and J shed 4 bases, with 16 bases lying between them. Germline CDR1 and CDR2: MDHEN and SYDVKM. The CDR3 is 15 residues long. The CDR3 sequence is CASSNSGQLNQPQHF. CDR3 in DNA: TGTGCCAGCAGCAACTCCGGACAGCTGAATCAGCCCCAGCATTTT.

The chain uses TRBV5-1 and TRBJ2-3; TRBD2 is a possible D gene (6 bases). V dropped 0 bases and J dropped 6 bases, with 14 bases sitting between them. Germline CDR1 SGHRS, CDR2 YFSETQ. The CDR3 length is 15 residues. The CDR3 region is CASSLGRGSGDTQYF. In DNA, the CDR3 is TGCGCCAGCAGCTTGGGTCGGGGGAGTGGGGATACGCAGTATTTT.